The 19 T cell receptor beta chains reported below all come from one sample, sequenced in a study of glioma-infiltrating T cells after dendritic cell vaccination. Time point described: after dendritic cell vaccination, including at tumor progression/relapse. The data were produced by immunoSEQ multiplex PCR, yet TCRdb's version contains in-frame clones alone and is incomplete. The repertoire holds around 87,000 clones, with around 86% as singletons. Sequenced material: blood, taken after dendritic cell vaccination. The receptors originated from a human donor with glioblastoma.

The gene calls are TRBV2 and TRBJ2-3; D remains ambiguous. Germline V gives CDR1 SNHLY, CDR2 FYNNEI. Trimming removed 9 bases at V and 4 bases at J, with 11 bases between. This CDR3 spans 12 amino acids. CDR3 bases: TGTGCCAGTGGGCCATGGGCAGATACGCAGTATTTT. The encoded protein is CASGPWADTQYF.

This clone was found a few times. V usage is TRBV7-9 and J usage is TRBJ2-1; 9 nucleotides match TRBD2. CDR1 and CDR2 from the germline V gene are SEHNR and FQNEAQ (reference sequence). Trimming cost V 3 bases and J 9 bases; bases outside gene matches: 3. This CDR3 comprises 13 residues. The CDR3 region has the DNA TGTGCCAGCAGCTTGGGGACTAGCAGTGAGCAGTTCTTC. Protein product: CASSLGTSSEQFF.

This clone was detected once. The gene calls are TRBV5-4 and TRBJ2-3; D ambiguous. The V end was cut by 4 bases, the J end by 0 bases, with 12 bases between. Germline CDR1 and CDR2: SGHNT and YYREEE (reference sequence). This CDR3 has 15 amino acids. This CDR3 is CASSINPESTDTQYF. The CDR3 DNA sequence: TGTGCCAGCAGCATAAACCCAGAAAGCACAGATACGCAGTATTTT.

The chain couples TRBV27 to TRBJ1-6; no reliable D call. This CDR3 comprises 14 residues. Between the trimmed V and J ends, which lost 7 bases and 6 bases, there was a span of 13 bases. CDR1 MNHEY and CDR2 SMNVEV come from the germline V gene (reference sequence). This CDR3 reads CASTSWHLNSPLHF. DNA for the CDR3: TGTGCCAGCACCTCCTGGCACCTTAATTCACCCCTCCACTTT.

The chain employs TRBV7-2 and TRBJ2-7; TRBD1 is a possible D gene (6 bases). From germline, CDR1 is SGHTA and CDR2 FQGNSA. With 5 bases removed from V and 2 bases from J, the gap between germline ends came to 10 bases. The CDR3 totals 13 residues. The CDR3 nucleotides read TGTGCCAGCAGCCGGACAGTAACCTACGAGCAGTACTTC. Encoded protein: CASSRTVTYEQYF.

This chain joins TRBV15 and TRBJ2-5; maybe TRBD1 (6 bases). Looked up from germline, CDR1 is LNHNV and CDR2 is YYDKDF (reference sequence). V lost 6 bases to trimming and J lost 0 bases, with 8 bases between them. This CDR3 contains 13 residues. In DNA, the CDR3 is TGTGCCACCAGAAGGGGGTACCAAGAGACCCAGTACTTC. Encoded protein: CATRRGYQETQYF. The full variable domain, in which reference TRBV15 and TRBJ2-5 provide the parts outside the CDR3, is DAMVIQNPRYQVTQFGKPVTLSCSQTLNHNVMYWYQQKSSQAPKLLFHYYDKDFNNEADTPDNFQSRRPNTSFCFLDIRSPGLGDTAMYLCATRRGYQETQYFGPGTRLLVL.

This chain links TRBV5-1 with TRBJ1-1, with D hard to call. The V gene lost 1 base and the J gene lost 1 base, with 8 bases spanning the gap. Germline V gene sequence: CDR1 SGHRS, CDR2 YFSETQ. This CDR3 spans 14 amino acids. The CDR3 DNA reads TGCGCCAGCAGCTTGAGAGGAGAGAACACTGAAGCTTTCTTT. It translates to CASSLRGENTEAFF.

This clone appeared a single time. V gene TRBV4-1 combines with J gene TRBJ2-6; 8 bases map to TRBD1. Germline loops: CDR1 MGHRA, CDR2 YSYEKL. Trimming at V came to 3 bases and at J to 0 bases, leaving 7 bases not matched to a gene. This CDR3 has 18 amino acids. The CDR3 reads CASSHPTGALSGANVLTF. The CDR3 bases are TGCGCCAGCAGCCACCCGACAGGGGCTCTCTCTGGGGCCAACGTCCTGACTTTC.

The CDR3 loop is CASSAGQGIAKNIQYF. The DNA for the CDR3 is TGTGCCAGCTCAGCTGGACAGGGGATAGCCAAAAACATTCAGTACTTC. This chain links TRBV18 with TRBJ2-4; TRBD1 matches at 9 bases. Germline CDR1 and CDR2: KGHSH and LQKENI. Trimming removed 5 bases from V and 0 bases from J; junction bases left unmatched: 5. The CDR3 is 16 amino acids.

The chain couples TRBV7-2 to TRBJ1-1; the D gene is possibly TRBD1 (5 bases). Germline CDR1 and CDR2: SGHTA and FQGNSA. Trimming pared 1 base from V and 7 bases from J, leaving 10 bases between. CDR3 length: 13 amino acids. CDR3: CASSLVGEGEAFF. CDR3 bases: TGTGCCAGCAGCTTAGTAGGGGAGGGTGAAGCTTTCTTT.

For the CDR3, the DNA is TGTGCCAGCAGTCCGGGACAGGGAGGCGAGCAGTACTTC. Protein product: CASSPGQGGEQYF. The rearrangement uses TRBV28 and TRBJ2-7; 9 positions match TRBD1. V was clipped by 5 bases and J by 6 bases; unmatched bases: 5. This CDR3 is built from 13 residues. Germline V gene lookup returns CDR1 MDHEN and CDR2 SYDVKM.

The chain joins TRBV5-1 to TRBJ2-4; D perhaps matches TRBD1 (6 bases). Trimming took 3 bases from V and 6 from J, leaving 16 bases between them. The CDR3 is 15 amino acids. Germline CDR1 and CDR2: SGHRS and YFSETQ. The CDR3 sequence: CASSSRWGPGNIQYF. The CDR3 DNA follows: TGCGCCAGCAGCTCCCGTTGGGGGCCGGGAAACATTCAGTACTTC.

The chain employs TRBV19 and TRBJ1-1, with 9 positions matching TRBD1. Germline CDR1 and CDR2: LNHDA and SQIVND (reference sequence). The trim removed 1 base at V and 1 base at J, leaving 7 bases unmatched. This CDR3 has 17 amino acids. The DNA of the CDR3 is TGTGCCAGTAGTATAGTAGGGGACAGGGCGAGGAACACTGAAGCTTTCTTT. It encodes CASSIVGDRARNTEAFF.

This chain joins TRBV7-8 and TRBJ1-2; TRBD1 aligns across 7 bases. Germline V gene lookup returns CDR1 SGHVS and CDR2 FQNEAQ. CDR3 length equals 13 residues. V shed 1 base, J shed 9 bases, and the junction held 5 bases outside the gene matches. CDR3 DNA: TGTGCCAGCAGCTTAGGGGGACAGAGTAGCTACACCTTC. Residues: CASSLGGQSSYTF.

The V gene is TRBV10-3, the J gene TRBJ1-5; D perhaps matches TRBD1 (6 bases). CDR1 and CDR2 (germline): ENHRY, SYGVKD. This CDR3 comprises 16 residues. Trimming removed 4 bases at V and 2 bases at J, with 15 bases between. DNA for the CDR3: TGTGCCATCAGTGCAACAGGGCCCGGGGGCAATCAGCCCCAGCATTTT. This translates into CAISATGPGGNQPQHF.

In the case of this clone: At one end, the junction sequence differs from germline, possibly due to a read error. The sample carries other DNA sequences with the same CDR3. The chain uses TRBV5-1 and TRBJ1-6, with D perhaps matching TRBD1 (5 bases). CDR3 length: 13 residues. Germline V gene data show CDR1 as SGHRS and CDR2 as YFSETQ. The CDR3 loop reads CASSGGVNSPLHF. The CDR3 DNA is TGCGCCAGCAGTGGAGGGGTCAATTCCCCCCTCCACTTT.

The rearrangement joins TRBV10-3 to TRBJ1-1, with D unclear. The CDR3 spans 15 residues. With 8 bases removed from V and 5 bases from J, the gap between germline ends came to 21 bases. Germline loops: CDR1 ENHRY, CDR2 SYGVKD. The CDR3 sequence: CAISTGSTIKTEAFF. In nucleotides, the CDR3 is TGTGCCATCTCCACCGGGAGTACGATCAAAACTGAAGCTTTCTTT.

This clone came up once. The rearrangement links TRBV15 to TRBJ1-5; 8 nucleotides line up with TRBD1. In germline, CDR1 is LNHNV, CDR2 YYDKDF (reference sequence). The CDR3 totals 15 residues. V lost 10 bases to trimming and J lost 1 base; unmatched junction nucleotides: 9. CDR3 loop: CAKVAGGVSNQPQHF. CDR3 nucleotides: TGTGCCAAAGTGGCAGGGGGCGTCAGCAATCAGCCCCAGCATTTT.

V is TRBV18 and J is TRBJ1-6; 8 positions match TRBD1. This CDR3 comprises 15 residues. CDR1 and CDR2 (germline): KGHSH, LQKENI. The V segment lost 6 bases and the J segment 7 bases; nucleotides outside the gene matches: 8. CDR3 residues: CASSKRQGSNSPLHF. CDR3 in DNA: TGTGCCAGCTCTAAAAGACAGGGGAGCAATTCACCCCTCCACTTT.